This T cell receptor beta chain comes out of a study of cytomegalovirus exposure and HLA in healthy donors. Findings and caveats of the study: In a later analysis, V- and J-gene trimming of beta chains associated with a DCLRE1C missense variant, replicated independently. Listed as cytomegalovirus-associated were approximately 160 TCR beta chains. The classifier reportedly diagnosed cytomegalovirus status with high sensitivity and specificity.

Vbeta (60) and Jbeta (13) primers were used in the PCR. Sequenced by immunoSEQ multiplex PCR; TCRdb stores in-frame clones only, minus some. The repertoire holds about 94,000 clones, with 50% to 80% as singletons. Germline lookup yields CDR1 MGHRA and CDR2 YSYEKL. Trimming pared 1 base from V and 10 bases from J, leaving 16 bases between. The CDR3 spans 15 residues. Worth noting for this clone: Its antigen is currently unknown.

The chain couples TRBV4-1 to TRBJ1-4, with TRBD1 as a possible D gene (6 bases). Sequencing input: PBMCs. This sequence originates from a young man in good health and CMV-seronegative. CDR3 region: CASSQGRQAQVKLFF. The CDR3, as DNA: TGCGCCAGCAGCCAAGGACGACAGGCCCAGGTAAAACTGTTTTTT.